This TCR beta chain was recorded in a study of blood T cell repertoires in COVID-19. Across the study: Collection of acute and convalescent COVID-19 samples took place in the United States, Italy and Spain. The analysed material was cDNA or gDNA that came from T cells, B-cell-depleted T cells, or PBMCs.

Trimming at V came to 2 bases and at J to 8 bases, leaving 7 bases not matched to a gene. Germline CDR1 MNHEY, CDR2 SVGEGT. CDR3 length: 14 residues. Original processing notes: Amplification with reference gene primers provided the estimates of nucleated cell counts. Generated by immunoSEQ multiplex PCR, the TCRdb table keeps only in-frame clones and is missing some. V, J and clone size were drawn from that table, and D and trimming were deduced from the DNA. In the table there are 150,000 to 200,000 clones, roughly 87% of which are singletons. Material for sequencing was peripheral blood. The V gene is TRBV6-2 or TRBV6-3, the J gene TRBJ1-2; 8 bases line up with TRBD1. This TCR was sampled from a human donor in a cohort sampled during active COVID-19. The CDR3 protein is CASSYQGQARGYTF. The CDR3 DNA follows: TGTGCCAGCAGTTACCAGGGACAGGCGCGCGGCTACACCTTC.